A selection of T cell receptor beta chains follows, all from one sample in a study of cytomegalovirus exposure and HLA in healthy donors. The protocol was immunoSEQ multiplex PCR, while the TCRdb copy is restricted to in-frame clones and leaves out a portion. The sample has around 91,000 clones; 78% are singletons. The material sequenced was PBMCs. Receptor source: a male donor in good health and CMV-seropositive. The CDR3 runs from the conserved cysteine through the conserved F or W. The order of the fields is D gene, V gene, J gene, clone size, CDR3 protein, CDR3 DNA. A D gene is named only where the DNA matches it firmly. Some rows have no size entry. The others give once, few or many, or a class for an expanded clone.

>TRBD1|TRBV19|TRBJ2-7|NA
CASSWTGLSYEQYF
TGTGCCAGTAGTTGGACAGGTCTTTCCTACGAGCAGTACTTC
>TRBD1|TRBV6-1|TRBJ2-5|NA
CASRDPTGLDETQYF
TGTGCCAGCAGGGACCCGACAGGGTTGGACGAGACCCAGTACTTC
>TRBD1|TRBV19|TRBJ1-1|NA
CASSPGTANTEAFF
TGTGCCAGTAGTCCCGGGACAGCGAACACTGAAGCTTTCTTT
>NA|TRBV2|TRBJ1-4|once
CASGPWTATNEKLFF
TGTGCCAGCGGCCCCTGGACTGCAACTAATGAAAAACTGTTTTTT
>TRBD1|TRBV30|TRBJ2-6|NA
CAWSVRPGQGAYGANVLTF
TGTGCCTGGAGTGTACGGCCGGGACAGGGGGCTTATGGGGCCAACGTCCTGACTTTC
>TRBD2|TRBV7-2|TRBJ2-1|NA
CASSGGLVVDEQFF
TGTGCCAGCAGCGGAGGACTAGTTGTCGATGAGCAGTTCTTC
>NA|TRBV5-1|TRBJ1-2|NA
CASSTGRDLNYGYTF
TGCGCCAGCAGCACCGGTCGGGATCTTAACTATGGCTACACCTTC
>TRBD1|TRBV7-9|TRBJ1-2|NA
CASSQETGGGGGYTF
TGTGCCAGCAGCCAAGAGACAGGGGGCGGCGGGGGCTACACCTTC
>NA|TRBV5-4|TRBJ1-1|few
CASRPDRTFGLNTEAFF
TGTGCCAGCAGGCCCGACAGGACTTTTGGATTGAACACTGAAGCTTTCTTT
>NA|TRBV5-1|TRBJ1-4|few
CASSLTAAEKLFF
TGCGCCAGCAGCTTGACGGCGGCTGAAAAACTGTTTTTT
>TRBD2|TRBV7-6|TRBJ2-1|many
CASTKVSGGPPPEQFF
TGTGCCAGCACCAAAGTCAGCGGGGGACCGCCCCCTGAGCAGTTCTTC
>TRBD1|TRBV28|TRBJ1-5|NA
CASSSIYSGGPQPQHF
TGTGCCAGCAGTTCTATATACTCAGGGGGCCCTCAGCCCCAGCATTTT
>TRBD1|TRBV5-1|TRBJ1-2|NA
CASSLRGLNYGYTF
TGCGCCAGCAGTCTCAGGGGGCTTAACTATGGCTACACCTTC
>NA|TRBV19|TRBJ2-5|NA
CASSIAALSRETQYF
TGTGCCAGTAGTATAGCTGCCCTTTCCAGGGAGACCCAGTACTTC
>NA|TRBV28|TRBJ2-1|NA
CASQTGGRRTNEQFF
TGTGCCAGTCAAACCGGGGGGCGGAGGACGAATGAGCAGTTCTTC
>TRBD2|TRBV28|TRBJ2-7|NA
CASSAGLAGASYEQYF
TGTGCCAGCAGTGCGGGACTAGCGGGGGCCTCCTACGAGCAGTACTTC
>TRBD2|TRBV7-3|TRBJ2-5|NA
CASSLMRGAQETQYF
TGTGCCAGCAGCTTAATGCGGGGGGCTCAAGAGACCCAGTACTTC
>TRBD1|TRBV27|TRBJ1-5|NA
CASSSGLTGGWLPQHF
TGTGCCAGCAGTTCGGGCCTTACAGGGGGCTGGCTGCCCCAGCATTTT
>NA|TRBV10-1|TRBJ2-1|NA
CASSELAGEQFF
TGCGCCAGCAGTGAGTTGGCAGGTGAGCAGTTCTTC
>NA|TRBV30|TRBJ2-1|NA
CAWSAGEQFF
TGTGCCTGGAGTGCGGGAGAGCAGTTCTTC
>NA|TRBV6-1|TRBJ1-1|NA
CACYRVRDTEAFF
TGTGCCTGCTATAGAGTTCGGGACACTGAAGCTTTCTTT
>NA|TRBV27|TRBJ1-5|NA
CASSFSRVRQPQHF
TGTGCCAGCAGTTTCAGCAGGGTTCGGCAGCCCCAGCATTTT
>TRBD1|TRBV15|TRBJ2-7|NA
CATGLDRVNEQYF
TGTGCCACCGGATTGGACAGGGTTAACGAGCAGTACTTC
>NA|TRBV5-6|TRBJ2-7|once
CAGSLGRFEQYF
TGTGCCGGCAGCTTGGGTCGGTTTGAGCAGTACTTC
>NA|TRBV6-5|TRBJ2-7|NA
CASSYSGPYEQYF
TGTGCCAGCAGTTACTCGGGGCCCTACGAGCAGTACTTC
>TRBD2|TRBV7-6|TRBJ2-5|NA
CASSRRVAGGQGNIGETQYF
TGTGCCAGCAGCAGACGCGTTGCGGGGGGGCAGGGGAATATTGGAGAGACCCAGTACTTC
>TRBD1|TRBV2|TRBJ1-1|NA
CASSFYLLTLPVNRGTTEAFF
TGTGCCAGCAGTTTCTACCTCCTAACGCTACCAGTCAACAGGGGGACCACTGAAGCTTTCTTT
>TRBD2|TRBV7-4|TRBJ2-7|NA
CASSRTSGTYEQYF
TGTGCCAGCAGCCGGACTAGCGGGACCTACGAGCAGTACTTC
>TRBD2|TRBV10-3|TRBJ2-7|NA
CAISRTSGSYEQYF
TGTGCCATCAGTAGGACTAGCGGGAGTTACGAGCAGTACTTC
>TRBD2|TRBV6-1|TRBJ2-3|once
CASRRLAVLDTQYF
TGTGCCAGCAGGAGACTAGCGGTCTTGGATACGCAGTATTTT
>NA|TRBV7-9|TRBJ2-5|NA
CASSFGRIVPQTQYF
TGTGCCAGCAGCTTTGGGAGGATTGTGCCTCAGACCCAGTACTTC
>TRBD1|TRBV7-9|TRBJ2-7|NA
CASSLGQGVPEQYF
TGTGCCAGCAGCTTAGGACAGGGTGTCCCCGAGCAGTACTTC
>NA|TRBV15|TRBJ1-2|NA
CATSRPDINYGYTF
TGTGCCACCAGCAGACCGGACATTAACTATGGCTACACCTTC
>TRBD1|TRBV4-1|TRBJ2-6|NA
CASSRTGVSGANVLTF
TGCGCCAGCAGCCGGACAGGGGTCTCTGGGGCCAACGTCCTGACTTTC
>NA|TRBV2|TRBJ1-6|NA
CASSVTRSAYNSPLHF
TGTGCCAGCAGTGTAACGCGGTCGGCTTATAATTCACCCCTCCACTTT
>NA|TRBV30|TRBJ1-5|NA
CAWRGGGIQPQHF
TGTGCCTGGAGAGGGGGGGGTATACAGCCCCAGCATTTT
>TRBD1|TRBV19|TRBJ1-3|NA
CASTRDRISGNTIYF
TGTGCCAGTACCAGGGACAGAATCTCTGGAAACACCATATATTTT
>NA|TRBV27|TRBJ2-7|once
CASSRPGQFYEQYF
TGTGCCAGCAGCCGACCCGGACAGTTCTACGAGCAGTACTTC
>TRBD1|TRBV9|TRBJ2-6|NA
CASSGGQGYSGANVLTF
TGTGCCAGCAGCGGCGGACAGGGGTACTCTGGGGCCAACGTCCTGACTTTC